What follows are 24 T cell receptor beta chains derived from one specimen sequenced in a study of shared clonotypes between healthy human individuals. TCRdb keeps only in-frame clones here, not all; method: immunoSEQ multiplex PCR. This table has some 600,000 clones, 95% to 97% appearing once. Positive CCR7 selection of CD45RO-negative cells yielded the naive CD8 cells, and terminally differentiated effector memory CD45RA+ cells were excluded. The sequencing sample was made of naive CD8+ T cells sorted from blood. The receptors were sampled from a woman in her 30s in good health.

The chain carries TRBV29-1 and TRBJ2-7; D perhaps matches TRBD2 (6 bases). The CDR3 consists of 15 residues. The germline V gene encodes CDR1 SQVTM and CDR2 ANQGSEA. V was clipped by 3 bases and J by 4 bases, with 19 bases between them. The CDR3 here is CSVEAEGPLVYEQYF. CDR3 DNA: TGCAGCGTTGAGGCGGAGGGACCTTTAGTGTACGAGCAGTACTTC.

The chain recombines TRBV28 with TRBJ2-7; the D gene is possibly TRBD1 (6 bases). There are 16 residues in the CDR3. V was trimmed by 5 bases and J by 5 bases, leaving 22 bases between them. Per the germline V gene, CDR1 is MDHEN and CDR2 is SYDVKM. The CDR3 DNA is TGTGCCAGCAGTGCAATATCCCCGGACAGTTTAAACGAGCAGTACTTC. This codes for CASSAISPDSLNEQYF.

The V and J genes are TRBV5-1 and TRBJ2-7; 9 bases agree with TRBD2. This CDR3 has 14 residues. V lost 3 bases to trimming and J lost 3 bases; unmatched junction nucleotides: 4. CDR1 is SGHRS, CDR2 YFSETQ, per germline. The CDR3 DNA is TGCGCCAGCAGCTACGGAGCGGGGGGCTACGAGCAGTACTTC. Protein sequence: CASSYGAGGYEQYF. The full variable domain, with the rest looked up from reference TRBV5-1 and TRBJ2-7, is KAGVTQTPRYLIKTRGQQVTLSCSPISGHRSVSWYQQTPGQGLQFLFEYFSETQRNKGNFPGRFSGRQFSNSRSEMNVSTLELGDSALYLCASSYGAGGYEQYFGPGTRLTVT.

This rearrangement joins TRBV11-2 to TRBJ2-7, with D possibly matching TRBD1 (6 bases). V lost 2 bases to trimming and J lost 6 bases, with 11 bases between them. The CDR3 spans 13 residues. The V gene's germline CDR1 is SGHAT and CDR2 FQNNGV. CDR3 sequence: CASSLNTGLEQYF. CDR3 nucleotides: TGTGCCAGCAGCTTAAATACAGGGCTCGAGCAGTACTTC.

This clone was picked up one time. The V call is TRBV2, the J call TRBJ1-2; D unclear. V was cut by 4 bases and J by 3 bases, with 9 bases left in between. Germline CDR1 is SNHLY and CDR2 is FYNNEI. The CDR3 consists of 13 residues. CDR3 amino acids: CASSASDYYGYTF. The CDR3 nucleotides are TGTGCCAGCAGTGCATCCGACTACTATGGCTACACCTTC. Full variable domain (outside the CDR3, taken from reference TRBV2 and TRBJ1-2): EPEVTQTPSHQVTQMGQEVILRCVPISNHLYFYWYRQILGQKVEFLVSFYNNEISEKSEIFDDQFSVERPDGSNFTLKIRSTKLEDSAMYFCASSASDYYGYTFGSGTRLTVV.

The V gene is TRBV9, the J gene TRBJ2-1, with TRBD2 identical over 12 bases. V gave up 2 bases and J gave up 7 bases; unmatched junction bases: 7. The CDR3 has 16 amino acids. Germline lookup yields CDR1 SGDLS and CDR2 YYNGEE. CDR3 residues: CASSVRLAGVQNEQFF. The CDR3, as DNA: TGTGCCAGCAGCGTTAGACTAGCGGGAGTGCAGAATGAGCAGTTCTTC.

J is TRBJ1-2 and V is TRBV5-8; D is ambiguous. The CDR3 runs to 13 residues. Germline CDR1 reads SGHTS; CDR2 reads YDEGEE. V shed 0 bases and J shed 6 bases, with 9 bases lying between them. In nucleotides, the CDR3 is TGTGCCAGCAGCTTGGCGGCCAGAAATGGCTACACCTTC. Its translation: CASSLAARNGYTF.

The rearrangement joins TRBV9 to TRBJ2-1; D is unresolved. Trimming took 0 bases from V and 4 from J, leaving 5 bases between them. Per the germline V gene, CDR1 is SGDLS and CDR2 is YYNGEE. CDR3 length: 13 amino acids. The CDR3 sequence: CASSVARYNEQFF. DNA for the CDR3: TGTGCCAGCAGCGTAGCGAGGTACAATGAGCAGTTCTTC.

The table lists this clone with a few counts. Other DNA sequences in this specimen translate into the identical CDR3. Here the CDR3 DNA reads TGTGCCAGCAGTCCCGGGACTAGCTCCTACAATGAGCAGTTCTTC. This codes for CASSPGTSSYNEQFF. The chain combines TRBV27 with TRBJ2-1; 8 nucleotides align to TRBD2. The junction had 3 bases not matched to a gene; V was cut back by 5 bases and J by 0 bases. Germline lookup yields CDR1 MNHEY and CDR2 SMNVEV (reference sequence). The CDR3 sequence is 15 residues long.

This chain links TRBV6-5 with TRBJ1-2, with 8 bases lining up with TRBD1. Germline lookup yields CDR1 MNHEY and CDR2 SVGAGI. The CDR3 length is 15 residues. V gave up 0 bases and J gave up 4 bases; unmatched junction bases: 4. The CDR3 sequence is CASSYSAGQGYGYTF. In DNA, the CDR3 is TGTGCCAGCAGTTACTCGGCCGGACAGGGCTATGGCTACACCTTC.

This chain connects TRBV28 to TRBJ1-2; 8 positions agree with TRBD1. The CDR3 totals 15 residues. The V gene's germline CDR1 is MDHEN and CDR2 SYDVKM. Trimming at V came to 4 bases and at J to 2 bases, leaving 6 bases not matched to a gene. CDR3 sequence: CASSSPGTGNYGYTF. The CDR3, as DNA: TGTGCCAGCAGTTCCCCAGGGACAGGAAACTATGGCTACACCTTC.

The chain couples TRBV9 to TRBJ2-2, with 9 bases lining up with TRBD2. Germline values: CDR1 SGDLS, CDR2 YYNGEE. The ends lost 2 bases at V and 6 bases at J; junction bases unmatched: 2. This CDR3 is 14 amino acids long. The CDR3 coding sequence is TGTGCCAGCAGCGTGGGACTAGCACCCGGGGAGCTGTTTTTT. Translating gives CASSVGLAPGELFF.

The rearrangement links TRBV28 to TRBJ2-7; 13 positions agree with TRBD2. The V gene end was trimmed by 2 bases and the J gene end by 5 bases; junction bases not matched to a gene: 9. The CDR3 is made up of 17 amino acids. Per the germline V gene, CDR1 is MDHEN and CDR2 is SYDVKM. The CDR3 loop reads CASSLQGGTSGNDEQYF. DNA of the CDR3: TGTGCCAGCAGTTTACAGGGCGGGACTAGCGGGAATGACGAGCAGTACTTC. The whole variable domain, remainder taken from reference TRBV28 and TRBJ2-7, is DVKVTQSSRYLVKRTGEKVFLECVQDMDHENMFWYRQDPGLGLRLIYFSYDVKMKEKGDIPEGYSVSREKKERFSLILESASTNQTSMYLCASSLQGGTSGNDEQYFGPGTRLTVT.

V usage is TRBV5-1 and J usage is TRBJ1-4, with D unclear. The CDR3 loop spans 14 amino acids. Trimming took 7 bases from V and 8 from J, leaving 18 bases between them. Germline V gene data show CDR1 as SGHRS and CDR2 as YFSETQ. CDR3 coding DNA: TGCGCCAGCGGAACTTGGGAGCAACCAGAAAAACTGTTTTTT. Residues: CASGTWEQPEKLFF.

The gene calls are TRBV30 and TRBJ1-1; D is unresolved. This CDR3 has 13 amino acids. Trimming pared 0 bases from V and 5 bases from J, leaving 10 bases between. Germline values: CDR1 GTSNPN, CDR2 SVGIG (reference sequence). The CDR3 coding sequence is TGTGCCTGGAGTGTACTAGGGTGGACTGAAGCTTTCTTT. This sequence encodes CAWSVLGWTEAFF.

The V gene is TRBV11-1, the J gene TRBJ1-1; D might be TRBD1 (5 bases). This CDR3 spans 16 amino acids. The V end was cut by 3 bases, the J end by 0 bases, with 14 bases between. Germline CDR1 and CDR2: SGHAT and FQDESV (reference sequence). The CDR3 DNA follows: TGTGCCAGCAGCTTTCCCCACGGGACGATGAACACTGAAGCTTTCTTT. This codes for CASSFPHGTMNTEAFF.

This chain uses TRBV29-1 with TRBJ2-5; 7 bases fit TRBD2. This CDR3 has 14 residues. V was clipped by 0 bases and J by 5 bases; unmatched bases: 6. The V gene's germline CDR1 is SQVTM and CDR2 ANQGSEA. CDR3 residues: CSVEDLGGGETQYF. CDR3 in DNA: TGCAGCGTTGAAGATCTTGGGGGAGGGGAGACCCAGTACTTC.

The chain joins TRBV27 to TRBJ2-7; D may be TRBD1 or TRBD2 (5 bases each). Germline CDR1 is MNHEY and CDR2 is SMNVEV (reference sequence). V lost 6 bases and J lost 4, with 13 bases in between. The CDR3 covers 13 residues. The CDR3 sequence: CASRHGTGYEQYF. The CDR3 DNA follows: TGTGCCAGCAGGCATGGGACGGGATACGAGCAGTACTTC.

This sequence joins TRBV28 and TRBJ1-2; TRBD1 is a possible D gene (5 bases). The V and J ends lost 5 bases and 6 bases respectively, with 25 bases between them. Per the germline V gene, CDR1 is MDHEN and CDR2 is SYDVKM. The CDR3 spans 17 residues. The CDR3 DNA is TGTGCCAGCAGTCCGAGGAGGGGCATGGTGGACTTCCATGGCTACACCTTC. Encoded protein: CASSPRRGMVDFHGYTF.

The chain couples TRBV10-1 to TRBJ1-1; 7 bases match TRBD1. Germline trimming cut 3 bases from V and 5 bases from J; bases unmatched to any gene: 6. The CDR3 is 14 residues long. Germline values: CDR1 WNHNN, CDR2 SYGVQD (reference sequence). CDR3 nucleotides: TGCGCCAGCAGTGATAGGAAGACAGGGACTGAAGCTTTCTTT. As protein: CASSDRKTGTEAFF.

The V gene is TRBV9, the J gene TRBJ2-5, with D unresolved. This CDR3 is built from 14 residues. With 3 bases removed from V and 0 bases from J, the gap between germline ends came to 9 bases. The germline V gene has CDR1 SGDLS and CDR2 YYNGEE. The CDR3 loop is CASSERRYQETQYF. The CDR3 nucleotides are TGTGCCAGCAGCGAAAGAAGGTACCAAGAGACCCAGTACTTC. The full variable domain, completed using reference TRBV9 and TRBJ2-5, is DSGVTQTPKHLITATGQRVTLRCSPRSGDLSVYWYQQSLDQGLQFLIQYYNGEERAKGNILERFSAQQFPDLHSELNLSSLELGDSALYFCASSERRYQETQYFGPGTRLLVL.

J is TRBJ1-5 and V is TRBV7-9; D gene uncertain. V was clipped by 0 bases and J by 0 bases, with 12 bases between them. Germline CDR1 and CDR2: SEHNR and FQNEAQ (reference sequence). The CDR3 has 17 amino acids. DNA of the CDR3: TGTGCCAGCAGCTTAGCGGACCGACACTATAGCAATCAGCCCCAGCATTTT. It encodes CASSLADRHYSNQPQHF.

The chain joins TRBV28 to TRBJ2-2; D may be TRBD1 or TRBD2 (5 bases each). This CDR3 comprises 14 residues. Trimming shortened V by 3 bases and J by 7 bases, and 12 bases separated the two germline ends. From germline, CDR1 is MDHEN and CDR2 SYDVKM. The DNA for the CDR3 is TGTGCCAGCAGTTTGGTCCGGGGCGGCGGGGAGCTGTTTTTT. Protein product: CASSLVRGGGELFF.

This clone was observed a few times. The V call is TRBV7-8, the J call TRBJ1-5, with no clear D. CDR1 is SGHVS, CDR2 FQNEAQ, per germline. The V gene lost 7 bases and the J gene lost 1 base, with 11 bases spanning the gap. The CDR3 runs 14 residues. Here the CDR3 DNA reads TGTGCCAGCAACGACCTTAGGAGCAATCAGCCCCAGCATTTT. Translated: CASNDLRSNQPQHF. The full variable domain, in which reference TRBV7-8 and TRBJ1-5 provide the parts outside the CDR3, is GAGVSQSPRYKVAKRGQDVALRCDPISGHVSLFWYQQALGQGPEFLTYFQNEAQLDKSGLPSDRFFAERPEGSVSTLKIQRTQQEDSAVYLCASNDLRSNQPQHFGDGTRLSIL.